The clone carrying this TCR beta chain has a count of ten or more. This entry belongs to a study of T-cell reconstitution after alpha-beta-depleted transplantation in children. The V end was cut by 3 bases, the J end by 4 bases, with 14 bases between. The CDR3 sequence is 15 residues long. Germline V gene lookup returns CDR1 SEHNR and CDR2 FQNEAQ (reference sequence). Molecular barcoding with unique molecular identifiers was used for the TCRbeta library. TCRdb reprocessed the PCR reads via MiXCR and lists one record per CDR3 protein. The sample yields roughly 190,000 distinct CDR3 sequences, more than 12% seen once.

The sequencing here drew on PBMCs from the stem cell graft donor, taken from the stem cell graft. The J gene is TRBJ2-3, the V gene TRBV7-9; the D gene is possibly TRBD2 (6 bases). This sequence was found in a human donor who donated a stem cell graft to a child with acute lymphoblastic leukemia. Here the CDR3 reads CASSFRDSQADTQYF. As DNA, the CDR3 is TGTGCCAGCAGCTTCCGGGACTCCCAGGCAGATACGCAGTATTTT.